A single sample gave rise to the 17 T cell receptor beta chains below, sequenced in a study of blood T cells in healthy people across ages. The use of a sample-barcoded 5' primer and a J-beta primer mix characterized a second PCR of about 7 to 12 cycles. TCRdb recomputed calls from the 5' RACE reads with MiXCR, one row per CDR3 protein. The sample consists of fewer than 1.5 million distinct CDR3 sequences, 42% of them appearing once. The sequenced sample was blood. Every receptor here comes from a woman aged 18 to 35 in good health.

This clonotype occurred many times. The chain carries TRBV4-2 and TRBJ2-7, with D possibly matching TRBD2 (5 bases). Germline values: CDR1 LGHNA, CDR2 YNFKEQ. The CDR3 loop spans 15 amino acids. Trimming shortened V by 1 base and J by 3 bases, and 13 bases separated the two germline ends. The CDR3 loop is CASSQVRELGYEQYF. The CDR3 DNA is TGTGCCAGCAGCCAAGTACGGGAATTGGGCTACGAGCAGTACTTC.

This clonotype was counted only a few times. CDR3 coding DNA: TGTGCCAGCAGCTTACCGTCCCAGGGGGGGACCCAGTACTTC. Its translation is CASSLPSQGGTQYF. This sequence joins TRBV7-2 and TRBJ2-5, with a tentative D call TRBD1 (7 bases). Trimming shortened V by 2 bases and J by 7 bases, and 14 bases separated the two germline ends. The CDR3 has 14 amino acids. CDR1 SGHTA and CDR2 FQGNSA come from the germline V gene.

This clonotype occurred a few times. The chain employs TRBV6-6 and TRBJ2-5; D not resolved. V lost 0 bases and J 2 bases, leaving 7 bases between the germline ends. Germline V gene data show CDR1 as MNHNY and CDR2 as SVGAGI (reference sequence). This CDR3 region has 14 residues. CDR3 sequence reads: CASSYSKQQETQYF. CDR3 DNA sequence: TGTGCCAGCAGTTACTCGAAACAGCAAGAGACCCAGTACTTC.

The table lists this clonotype with a few counts. The chain combines TRBV4-1 with TRBJ2-1, with TRBD2 identical over 7 bases. J gave up 9 bases and V 1 base, and 6 bases lay outside the gene matches. The CDR3 is 14 residues long. CDR1 is MGHRA and CDR2 is YSYEKL in the germline V gene. The CDR3 nucleotides are TGCGCCAGCAGCCAAGTGCGGGGGTTGGGTGAGCAGTTCTTC. As protein: CASSQVRGLGEQFF.

V usage is TRBV6-5 and J usage is TRBJ2-5; 7 positions agree with TRBD1. Germline V gives CDR1 MNHEY, CDR2 SVGAGI. J gave up 4 bases and V 3 bases, and 5 bases lay outside the gene matches. This CDR3 contains 14 residues. The CDR3 DNA is TGTGCCAGCAGTTATTCGGACAGGTCAGAGACCCAGTACTTC. This encodes CASSYSDRSETQYF.

The rearrangement joins TRBV21-1 to TRBJ2-1; the table calls TRBD2, which could not be checked here. TRBV21-1 is a documented pseudogene. This CDR3 is built from 17 residues. CDR3 amino acids: CARNSMASGRVGNEQFF. CDR3 in DNA: TGTGCCAGAAACAGTATGGCTAGCGGGAGAGTAGGGAATGAGCAGTTCTTC.

This clonotype was observed once. The chain carries TRBV12-3 or TRBV12-4 and TRBJ2-2, with D hard to call. With 3 bases removed from V and 6 bases from J, the gap between germline ends came to 14 bases. The CDR3 loop spans 15 amino acids. The chain's CDR3 is CASSLKGWRPGELFF. In DNA form, the CDR3 reads TGTGCCAGCAGTTTGAAGGGTTGGAGACCCGGGGAGCTGTTTTTT.

This clonotype was seen a handful of times. The J gene is TRBJ1-2, the V gene TRBV15; D gene ambiguous. CDR3 length equals 15 residues. V dropped 0 bases and J dropped 8 bases, with 16 bases sitting between them. CDR1 is LNHNV and CDR2 is YYDKDF in the germline V gene (reference sequence). CDR3 loop: CATSRDRLSSRGYTF. CDR3 sequence (DNA): TGTGCCACCAGCAGAGATCGCCTCTCGTCTAGGGGCTACACCTTC.

A few counts support this clonotype. The chain recombines TRBV12-3 or TRBV12-4 with TRBJ2-7; D remains ambiguous. V was pared by 2 bases and J by 4 bases, with 9 bases between. This CDR3 has 13 amino acids. The CDR3 here is CASSLSTYYEQYF. The CDR3 bases are TGTGCCAGCAGTTTAAGCACCTATTACGAGCAGTACTTC.

This clonotype was observed a handful of times. This chain connects TRBV2 to TRBJ2-7, with a tentative D call TRBD1 (5 bases). The J call is doubtful: the DNA matches TRBJ2-5 better. This CDR3 is 14 amino acids long. Germline assignment: CDR1 SNHLY and CDR2 FYNNEI. CDR3 protein: CASSGSRGVKTQYF. Here the CDR3 DNA reads TGTGCCAGCAGTGGTTCTAGGGGCGTAAAGACCCAGTACTTC.

This chain uses TRBV5-5 with TRBJ1-5; D may be TRBD1 (5 bases). The germline V gene has CDR1 SGHKS and CDR2 YYEKEE (reference sequence). This CDR3 is built from 14 residues. V lost 0 bases and J lost 7, with 11 bases in between. CDR3 protein: CASSLGQGEQPQHF. For the CDR3, the DNA is TGTGCCAGCAGCTTGGGCCAGGGAGAGCAGCCCCAGCATTTT.

The chain employs TRBV14 and TRBJ2-4; the match to TRBD1 covers 7 bases. J was trimmed by 0 bases and V by 8 bases; bases with no gene match: 4. This CDR3 has 14 residues. CDR1 SGHDN and CDR2 FVKESK come from the germline V gene. In DNA form, the CDR3 reads TGTGCCAGCGCACAGGGGCGAGCCAAAAACATTCAGTACTTC. This gives the protein CASAQGRAKNIQYF.

In its sample, this clonotype was seen a few times. This chain connects TRBV20-1 to TRBJ2-4, with a possible D match to TRBD2 (6 bases). This CDR3 comprises 16 residues. Germline assignment: CDR1 DFQATT and CDR2 SNEGSKA (reference sequence). The ends were cut back, 3 bases at V and 0 bases at J, with 15 bases in the middle. Written as DNA, the CDR3 is TGCAGTGCTAGTCCCGTGATGGGACTAGCCAAAAACATTCAGTACTTC. Protein sequence: CSASPVMGLAKNIQYF.

The rearrangement joins TRBV29-1 to TRBJ2-1, with 11 bases fitting TRBD2. Germline trimming cut 6 bases from V and 5 bases from J; bases unmatched to any gene: 9. CDR1 and CDR2 (germline): SQVTM, ANQGSEA. The CDR3 has 15 residues. The CDR3 protein is CSVAILAGVDNEQFF. The CDR3 DNA reads TGCAGCGTAGCTATACTAGCGGGGGTCGACAATGAGCAGTTCTTC.

The chain employs TRBV27 and TRBJ2-3; 7 bases are a match to TRBD2. The CDR3 runs to 17 residues. The V gene end was trimmed by 5 bases and the J gene end by 1 base; junction bases not matched to a gene: 12. The germline gives CDR1 MNHEY, CDR2 SMNVEV (reference sequence). CDR3 DNA sequence: TGTGCCAGCAGTCCCCTAGGAGCGGGAAAGGGCACAGATACGCAGTATTTT. Translation: CASSPLGAGKGTDTQYF.

This clonotype was detected ten times or more. V is TRBV5-1 and J is TRBJ1-1; possibly TRBD1 for D (5 bases). The germline CDR1 and CDR2 sequences are SGHRS and YFSETQ. The CDR3 has 12 residues. V gave up 3 bases and J gave up 3 bases, with 6 bases separating them. The CDR3 is CASSWGDTEAFF. CDR3 nucleotides: TGCGCCAGCAGCTGGGGGGACACTGAAGCTTTCTTT.

This clonotype was counted a few times. The chain carries TRBV6-2 or TRBV6-3 and TRBJ2-4, with D maybe TRBD1 (6 bases). The J call may be in error: the DNA end matches TRBJ2-7 better. The CDR3 totals 14 residues. The germline gives CDR1 MNHEY, CDR2 SVGEGT. The CDR3 DNA reads TGTGCCAGCAGCAGACAGGTCTGGGACTACGAGCAGTACTTC. Translated: CASSRQVWDYEQYF.